The 6 T cell receptor beta chains in this list originate from one sample, sequenced in a study of blood T cells in healthy people across ages (dated by TCRdb to about 2015). Library preparation used 5' RACE. A second PCR of about 7 to 12 cycles was run with a J-beta primer mix and a sample-barcoded 5' primer. TCRdb reprocessing: public reads trimmed at Q25 with fastp, clones called with MiXCR, in-frame beta chains kept. Each record represents a unique CDR3 protein, reported with the most common genes and DNA among its rows. The sample profile shows around 1,900,000 distinct CDR3 sequences; 35% to 50% of them were found once. The top ten clones comprise roughly 23% of the sample. Source material: blood. These TCRs come from a human donor in good health.

This clonotype was seen a handful of times. The chain links TRBV5-1 to TRBJ1-2, with D perhaps matching TRBD1 (6 bases). V was shortened by 2 bases and J by 8 bases, with 16 bases between the two germline ends. Looked up from germline, CDR1 is SGHRS and CDR2 is YFSETQ. The CDR3 has 14 amino acids. The CDR3 is CASSFLRGGDGYTF. CDR3 DNA sequence: TGCGCCAGCAGCTTTCTTAGGGGGGGCGACGGCTACACCTTC.

This clonotype came up a few times. The V call is TRBV30, the J call TRBJ1-4; D is uncertain. The CDR3 totals 15 residues. V was trimmed by 1 base and J by 4 bases, leaving 13 bases between them. Germline assignment: CDR1 GTSNPN and CDR2 SVGIG (reference sequence). The CDR3 DNA reads TGTGCCTGGAGTGGGAGACCCGCGCTTAATGAAAAACTGTTTTTT. It is translated as CAWSGRPALNEKLFF.

This clonotype was observed a few times. V gene TRBV4-3 combines with J gene TRBJ2-7; possible D gene TRBD2, 5 bases. The germline gives CDR1 LGHNA, CDR2 YSLEER. The CDR3 is made up of 16 amino acids. V was shortened by 1 base and J by 0 bases, with 13 bases between the two germline ends. This chain's CDR3 is CASSQGSGVRSYEQYF. CDR3 bases: TGCGCCAGCAGCCAAGGTTCCGGGGTCCGCTCCTACGAGCAGTACTTC.

The genes are TRBV7-9 and TRBJ1-2; TRBD1 matches 7 bases. The CDR3 runs 15 residues. The junction had 6 bases not matched to a gene; V was cut back by 0 bases and J by 5 bases. The V gene's germline CDR1 is SEHNR and CDR2 FQNEAQ (reference sequence). CDR3 sequence reads: CASSLASGTEYGYTF. CDR3 DNA sequence: TGTGCCAGCAGCTTAGCCTCCGGGACAGAGTATGGCTACACCTTC.

The chain couples TRBV6-2 or TRBV6-3 to TRBJ2-7, with D uncertain. CDR3 size: 12 residues. The V gene lost 8 bases and the J gene lost 10 bases, with 18 bases spanning the gap. CDR1 and CDR2 from the germline V gene are MNHEY and SVGEGT. CDR3 amino acids: CASGPPFVVQYF. The DNA of the CDR3 is TGTGCCAGCGGCCCGCCGTTTGTTGTCCAGTACTTC.

The sample holds a few counts of this clonotype. This chain links TRBV4-3 with TRBJ2-5, with D possibly matching TRBD1 (7 bases). The V end lost 5 bases, the J end lost 4 bases, and 17 bases lay between the germline ends. The CDR3 totals 15 residues. Germline V lookup: CDR1 LGHNA, CDR2 YSLEER. The CDR3 sequence is CASSDPGGTRETQYF. In nucleotides, the CDR3 is TGCGCCAGCAGCGACCCAGGGGGGACCCGAGAGACCCAGTACTTC.